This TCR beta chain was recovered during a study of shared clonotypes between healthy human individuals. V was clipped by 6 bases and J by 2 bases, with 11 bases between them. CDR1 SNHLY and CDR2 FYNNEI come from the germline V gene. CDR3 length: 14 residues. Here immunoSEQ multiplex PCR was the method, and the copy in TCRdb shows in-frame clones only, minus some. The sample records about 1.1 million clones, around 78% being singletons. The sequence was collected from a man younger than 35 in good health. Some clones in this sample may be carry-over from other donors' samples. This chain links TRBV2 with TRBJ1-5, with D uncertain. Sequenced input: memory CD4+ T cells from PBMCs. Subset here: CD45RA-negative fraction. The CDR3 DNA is TGTGCCAGCAGAGCGGACGGGGGCAATCAGCCCCAGCATTTT. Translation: CASRADGGNQPQHF.